The 25 T cell receptor beta chains below come from one sample, sequenced in a study of T cells after yellow fever vaccination. TCRdb ran MiXCR on the 5' RACE reads and lists one entry per CDR3 protein. In the table there are around 150,000 distinct CDR3 sequences, 6% to 7.5% of which are singletons. Sequenced material: CD4+ T cells sorted from PBMCs, taken 5 days after the first yellow fever vaccination. All receptors come from a man between 18 and 29 years old who received the YFV17D yellow fever vaccine.

This clonotype was seen repeatedly, ten times or more. The rearrangement links TRBV20-1 to TRBJ2-2; 8 nucleotides line up with TRBD2. CDR1 DFQATT and CDR2 SNEGSKA come from the germline V gene (reference sequence). The ends lost 2 bases at V and 9 bases at J; junction bases unmatched: 8. The CDR3 contains 14 residues. The CDR3 nucleotides are TGCAGTGCTAGACCCTCATTTAGCGGGAGGGAGCTGTTTTTT. Its protein product is CSARPSFSGRELFF.

The chain employs TRBV7-9 and TRBJ2-3; perhaps TRBD1 as D (6 bases). The CDR3 consists of 15 residues. Between the trimmed V and J ends, which lost 1 base and 0 bases, there was a span of 8 bases. Germline CDR1 is SEHNR and CDR2 is FQNEAQ (reference sequence). The CDR3 region is CASSLGGPSTDTQYF. CDR3 bases: TGTGCCAGCAGCTTAGGGGGGCCTAGCACAGATACGCAGTATTTT.

This clonotype was found a few times. This chain links TRBV30 with TRBJ2-3; tentative D call: TRBD1 (5 bases). The V end was cut by 0 bases, the J end by 8 bases, with 12 bases between. CDR1 GTSNPN and CDR2 SVGIG come from the germline V gene (reference sequence). The CDR3 extends over 13 amino acids. CDR3 amino acids: CAWSVRGGGTQYF. The DNA of the CDR3 is TGTGCCTGGAGTGTAAGGGGCGGTGGTACGCAGTATTTT.

This chain connects TRBV20-1 to TRBJ1-2, with D possibly being TRBD1 (6 bases). Deletions cut 7 bases from V and 4 bases from J, with 22 bases between. Germline V gene data show CDR1 as DFQATT and CDR2 as SNEGSKA (reference sequence). The CDR3 runs to 15 residues. The CDR3 region has the DNA TGCAGTGTCCAGGTGGGGGGAATGGACAGCTATGGCTACACCTTC. Amino acids: CSVQVGGMDSYGYTF.

This clonotype was counted a few times. The chain carries TRBV20-1 and TRBJ2-1; the match to TRBD2 covers 7 bases. Germline loops: CDR1 DFQATT, CDR2 SNEGSKA (reference sequence). The CDR3 spans 14 residues. With 6 bases clipped from V and 2 bases from J, the junction kept 7 bases outside the gene matches. Here the CDR3 DNA reads TGCAGTGCAGAGAGCGGGGTACCCTACAATGAGCAGTTCTTC. This sequence encodes CSAESGVPYNEQFF.

For this clonotype: A much larger clone lies one base from this, so it may be a read error. The chain links TRBV4-2 to TRBJ1-1; 9 bases match TRBD1. The V gene end was trimmed by 1 base and the J gene end by 5 bases; junction bases not matched to a gene: 8. Germline CDR1 and CDR2: LGHNA and YNFKEQ. The CDR3 has 16 amino acids. The CDR3 is CASSQAVGTGSTEAFF. CDR3 coding DNA: TGTGCCAGCAGCCAAGCGGTGGGGACAGGGAGTACTGAAGCTTTCTTT.

Many counts were recorded for this clonotype. The V gene is TRBV20-1, the J gene TRBJ2-3, with D possibly being TRBD2 (6 bases). Looked up from germline, CDR1 is DFQATT and CDR2 is SNEGSKA (reference sequence). Trimming left V 4 bases short and J 8 bases short, with 19 bases between. The CDR3 is 14 amino acids. The CDR3 sequence is CSAMFGQAAGTQYF. The DNA for the CDR3 is TGCAGTGCTATGTTCGGCCAGGCAGCGGGTACGCAGTATTTT.

This clonotype was seen repeatedly, ten times or more. V is TRBV7-9 and J is TRBJ2-5; D is perhaps TRBD1 (6 bases). The CDR3 covers 13 residues. Germline V gives CDR1 SEHNR, CDR2 FQNEAQ (reference sequence). Trimming took 1 base from V and 9 from J, leaving 12 bases between them. The CDR3 sequence is CASSLVQGEAQYF. The CDR3 DNA sequence: TGTGCCAGCAGCTTAGTACAGGGCGAGGCCCAGTACTTC.

This clonotype has a count of ten or more. This chain links TRBV20-1 with TRBJ2-1, with 8 nucleotides matching TRBD1. The CDR3 has 14 residues. Germline values: CDR1 DFQATT, CDR2 SNEGSKA (reference sequence). Trimming took 5 bases from V and 5 from J; bases not matched to a gene: 8. CDR3 bases: TGCAGTGCTCCTGACAGGGGAGGCCACAATGAGCAGTTCTTC. This encodes CSAPDRGGHNEQFF.

V usage is TRBV18 and J usage is TRBJ2-1, with 7 bases identical to TRBD2. From germline, CDR1 is KGHSH and CDR2 LQKENI. The CDR3 is 15 residues long. J gave up 6 bases and V 6 bases, and 11 bases lay outside the gene matches. The CDR3 loop is CASSKGGAGFNEQFF. The CDR3, as DNA: TGTGCCAGCTCGAAAGGAGGAGCGGGGTTCAATGAGCAGTTCTTC.

Ten or more counts support this clonotype. V and J are TRBV6-2 or TRBV6-3 and TRBJ2-4, with D maybe TRBD2 (6 bases). The CDR3 totals 12 residues. Germline CDR1 MNHEY, CDR2 SVGEGT. V was trimmed by 6 bases and J by 10 bases, leaving 13 bases between them. The DNA for the CDR3 is TGTGCCAGCAGCGCGGGACCGAATATTCAGTACTTC. Translated, it gives CASSAGPNIQYF.

This clonotype was observed at least ten times. V gene TRBV4-2 combines with J gene TRBJ2-7; TRBD2 matches 11 bases. V was pared by 2 bases and J by 3 bases, with 15 bases of the junction left unmatched. The length of the CDR3 is 19 residues. Germline-derived CDR1 and CDR2 are LGHNA and YNFKEQ. This chain's CDR3 is CASSQIGGGRTSGYYEQYF. The DNA for the CDR3 is TGTGCCAGCAGCCAAATCGGGGGTGGCAGGACTAGCGGGTACTACGAGCAGTACTTC.

This clonotype occurred a few times. The chain has TRBV19 and TRBJ1-5; D is undetermined. The ends were cut back, 2 bases at V and 4 bases at J, with 12 bases in the middle. The V gene's germline CDR1 is LNHDA and CDR2 SQIVND (reference sequence). This CDR3 has 15 amino acids. CDR3 sequence: CASSIRTGENQPQHF. The CDR3 nucleotides read TGTGCCAGTAGTATACGTACCGGGGAGAATCAGCCCCAGCATTTT.

This clonotype was observed many times. The chain links TRBV5-6 to TRBJ1-5, with D hard to call. The CDR3 is 15 residues long. The V end was cut by 2 bases, the J end by 2 bases, with 11 bases between. Germline lookup yields CDR1 SGHDT and CDR2 YYEEEE. CDR3 sequence: CASSFRGSGNQPQHF. CDR3 bases: TGTGCCAGCAGCTTTCGAGGGTCGGGCAATCAGCCCCAGCATTTT.

This clonotype was counted at least ten times. The chain uses TRBV7-8 and TRBJ1-1, with D uncertain. The germline CDR1 and CDR2 sequences are SGHVS and FQNEAQ. V dropped 3 bases and J dropped 1 base, with 12 bases sitting between them. CDR3 length: 15 amino acids. CDR3 region: CASSFEYTANTEAFF. The CDR3 nucleotides are TGTGCCAGCAGCTTCGAGTACACTGCGAACACTGAAGCTTTCTTT.

The chain links TRBV18 to TRBJ2-7; D is ambiguous. The germline V and J ends were trimmed by 3 bases and 5 bases, with 11 bases remaining between them. CDR1 is KGHSH, CDR2 LQKENI, per germline. CDR3 length equals 13 residues. The CDR3 here is CASSPAHGHEQYV. The CDR3 DNA follows: TGTGCCAGCTCACCGGCGCACGGCCACGAGCAGTACGTC.

This clonotype came up many times. CDR3 in DNA: TGCGCCAGCAGCGACCGAACAGGGGGCGTTTCACCCCTCCACTTT. Amino acid sequence: CASSDRTGGVSPLHF. The J gene is TRBJ1-6, the V gene TRBV5-1, with 9 bases matching TRBD1. From germline, CDR1 is SGHRS and CDR2 YFSETQ. CDR3 length: 15 residues. Trimming removed 4 bases from V and 9 bases from J; junction bases left unmatched: 8.

This clonotype has more than one count but fewer than ten. The chain joins TRBV7-2 to TRBJ1-2, with D possibly matching TRBD1 (6 bases). The CDR3 has 16 amino acids. The germline gives CDR1 SGHTA, CDR2 FQGNSA. Trimming took 0 bases from V and 4 from J, leaving 15 bases between them. This CDR3 reads CASSLAGAGNLYGYTF. The DNA of the CDR3 is TGTGCCAGCAGCTTAGCGGGGGCAGGGAACCTCTATGGCTACACCTTC.

This clonotype has just a few counts. The CDR3 region has the DNA TGTGCCAGCAGCGATGGGACAGGGGAGCAGTACGTC. This gives the protein CASSDGTGEQYV. The chain carries TRBV7-9 and TRBJ2-7, with 9 bases that match TRBD1. This CDR3 region has 12 residues. Per the germline V gene, CDR1 is SEHNR and CDR2 is FQNEAQ (reference sequence). Unmatched junction bases numbered 3, after V lost 5 bases and J lost 7 bases.

Ten or more counts support this clonotype. The DNA of the CDR3 is TGTGCCAGCACCGAAACGGGCGTCGGAAACATTCAGTACTTC. Its translation is CASTETGVGNIQYF. The V gene is TRBV5-6, the J gene TRBJ2-4; no clear D gene. This CDR3 comprises 14 residues. The germline CDR1 and CDR2 sequences are SGHDT and YYEEEE. V was pared by 6 bases and J by 6 bases, with 16 bases between.

J is TRBJ2-1 and V is TRBV6-1; 9 nucleotides line up with TRBD1. Germline CDR1 and CDR2: MNHNS and SASEGT. The CDR3 consists of 15 residues. The ends lost 2 bases at V and 7 bases at J; junction bases unmatched: 6. This chain's CDR3 is CASSEQGTGRNEQFF. The DNA of the CDR3 is TGTGCCAGCAGTGAACAGGGGACAGGGAGGAATGAGCAGTTCTTC.

The chain combines TRBV10-3 with TRBJ1-4; 7 nucleotides align to TRBD1. V shed 8 bases, J shed 6 bases, and the junction held 9 bases outside the gene matches. This CDR3 has 14 amino acids. CDR1 and CDR2 from the germline V gene are ENHRY and SYGVKD. In DNA form, the CDR3 reads TGTGCCATCGGCAGACAGGGTTTCGATGAAAAACTGTTTTTT. This codes for CAIGRQGFDEKLFF.

The chain uses TRBV12-3 or TRBV12-4 and TRBJ1-6, with 7 bases lining up with TRBD1. Trimming at V came to 4 bases and at J to 14 bases, leaving 8 bases not matched to a gene. The CDR3 extends over 13 amino acids. CDR3 bases: TGTGCCAGCAGTTGGGACAGCCAAGTAACCCTCCACTTT. It translates to CASSWDSQVTLHF.

The table lists this clonotype with many counts. V and J are TRBV5-1 and TRBJ1-6; D is undetermined. Trimming took off 7 bases at V and 0 bases at J, with 11 bases between the two ends. Germline V gene data show CDR1 as SGHRS and CDR2 as YFSETQ. The CDR3 covers 15 residues. In DNA form, the CDR3 reads TGCGCCAGCCGTTGGGCGAGCTCCTATAATTCACCCCTCCACTTT. Translating it yields CASRWASSYNSPLHF.

This clonotype was recorded many times. This chain uses TRBV5-1 with TRBJ2-3, with 7 bases identical to TRBD1. Trimming removed 1 base from V and 1 base from J; junction bases left unmatched: 6. CDR1 SGHRS and CDR2 YFSETQ come from the germline V gene. CDR3 size: 16 residues. CDR3 residues: CASSLQGTVGTDTQYF. CDR3 bases: TGCGCCAGCAGCTTGCAGGGGACAGTTGGCACAGATACGCAGTATTTT.